This TCR beta chain was identified in a study of blood T cell repertoires in COVID-19. Clinical history as reported by participants underpinned cohort assignment. Libraries were prepared by immunoSEQ multiplex PCR; TCRdb keeps only in-frame clonotypes and omits some of them. The table has approximately 210,000 clones, around 86% seen once. The CDR3 runs 11 residues. Trimming removed 4 bases from V and 5 bases from J, with 5 bases in between. CDR1 SNHLY and CDR2 FYNNEI come from the germline V gene. The receptor's source is a woman aged 50 to 60 with acute COVID-19. Sequenced: PBMCs or T cells enriched from blood (not recorded which). The rearrangement uses TRBV2 and TRBJ2-5; D gene uncertain. CDR3 coding DNA: TGTGCCAGCAGTGTCGGGGAGACCCAGTACTTC. This translates into CASSVGETQYF.